This T cell receptor beta chain stems from a study of T cell repertoires in cytomegalovirus infection. Overall study: Shared public TCR beta signatures pointed to both CMV infection and a matching HLA type.

CDR3 length equals 15 residues. V lost 6 bases and J 2 bases, leaving 17 bases between the germline ends. This clonotype was counted between two and nine times. The antigen remains unidentified. TCRdb reprocessed the reads with MiXCR, giving one entry per CDR3 protein. The sample yields around 130,000 distinct CDR3 sequences, about 24% seen once. Findings of the study overall: Dominating the ex vivo response were TCR beta clonotypes that were CMV-specific and HLA-C-restricted. Adding up the frequency of public TCR beta families identified people who carried CMV plus the relevant HLA.

The source of this sequence is a human donor in good health (CMV status not recorded). Some clones in this sample may be carry-over from other donors' samples. This chain connects TRBV12-3 or TRBV12-4 to TRBJ2-7; D perhaps matches TRBD1 (6 bases). The sequencing input was PBMCs, sequenced either directly or after in vitro stimulation (not recorded which). The CDR3 here is CASSPGGVLTYEQYF. CDR3 coding DNA: TGTGCCAGCAGCCCTGGGGGCGTACTTACCTACGAGCAGTACTTC.